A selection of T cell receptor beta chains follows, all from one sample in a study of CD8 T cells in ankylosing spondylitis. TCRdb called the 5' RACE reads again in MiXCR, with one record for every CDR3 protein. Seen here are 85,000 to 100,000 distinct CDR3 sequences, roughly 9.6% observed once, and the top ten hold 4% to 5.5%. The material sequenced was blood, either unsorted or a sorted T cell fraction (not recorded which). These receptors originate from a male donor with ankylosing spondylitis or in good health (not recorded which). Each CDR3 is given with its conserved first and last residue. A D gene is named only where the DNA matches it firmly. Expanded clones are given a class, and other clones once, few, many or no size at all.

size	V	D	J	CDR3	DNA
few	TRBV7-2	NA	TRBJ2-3	CASSLRAPDTQYF	TGTGCCAGCAGCCTGCGGGCCCCAGATACGCAGTATTTT
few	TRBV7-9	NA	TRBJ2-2	CASSTGGPGELFF	TGTGCCAGCAGCACTGGAGGCCCCGGGGAGCTGTTTTTT
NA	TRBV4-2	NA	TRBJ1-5	CASSQDRGLEQPQHF	TGTGCCAGCAGCCAAGATCGTGGGTTGGAGCAGCCCCAGCATTTT
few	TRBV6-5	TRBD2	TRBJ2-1	CASSYSLAGGIVSNEQFF	TGTGCCAGCAGTTACTCGCTAGCGGGGGGGATTGTTAGCAATGAGCAGTTCTTC
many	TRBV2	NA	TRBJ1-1	CASSNRQGTEAFF	TGTGCCAGCAGTAACAGGCAGGGAACTGAAGCTTTCTTT
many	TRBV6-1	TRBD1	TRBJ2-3	CASRGPGGLSTDTQYF	TGTGCCAGCAGAGGCCCAGGGGGCCTTAGCACAGATACGCAGTATTTT
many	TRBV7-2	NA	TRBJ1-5	CASSLGANQPQHF	TGTGCCAGCAGCTTAGGGGCTAATCAGCCCCAGCATTTT
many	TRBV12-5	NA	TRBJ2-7	CASGLDDVYEQYF	TGTGCTAGTGGTTTGGACGACGTCTACGAGCAGTACTTC
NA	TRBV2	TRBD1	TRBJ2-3	CASSIGTGVTDTQYF	TGTGCCAGCAGTATTGGAACAGGGGTCACAGATACGCAGTATTTT
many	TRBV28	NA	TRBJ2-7	CASSLRGVLSYEQYF	TGTGCCAGCAGTTTGAGGGGGGTCCTCTCCTACGAGCAGTACTTC
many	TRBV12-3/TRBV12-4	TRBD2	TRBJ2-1	CASSSAGGGANEQFF	TGTGCCAGCAGTTCCGCGGGAGGGGGGGCCAATGAGCAGTTCTTC
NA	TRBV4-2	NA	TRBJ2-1	CASSQEVGGAAHNEQFF	TGTGCCAGCAGCCAAGAGGTCGGAGGGGCGGCTCACAATGAGCAGTTCTTC
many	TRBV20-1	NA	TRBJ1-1	CSAKGQLNTEAFF	TGCAGTGCTAAAGGACAGTTGAACACTGAAGCTTTCTTT
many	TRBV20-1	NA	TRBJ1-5	CSARDRRGSQHF	TGCAGTGCTAGAGATCGGAGAGGGTCCCAGCATTTT
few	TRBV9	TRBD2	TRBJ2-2	CASSVEAGRDTGELFF	TGTGCCAGCAGCGTAGAGGCGGGGAGGGACACCGGGGAGCTGTTTTTT
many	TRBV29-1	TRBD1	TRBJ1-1	CSVETGGPAFF	TGCAGCGTAGAGACAGGGGGCCCGGCTTTCTTT
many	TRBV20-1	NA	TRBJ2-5	CSARDLVAPETQYF	TGCAGTGCTAGAGACTTAGTGGCCCCAGAGACCCAGTACTTC
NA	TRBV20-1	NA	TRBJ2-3	CFARDSSSSKWTQYF	TGCTTTGCTAGAGATTCGTCGTCTAGCAAGTGGACGCAGTATTTT
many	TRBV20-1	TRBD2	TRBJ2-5	CSASTSGVVGTQYF	TGCAGTGCTAGTACTAGCGGGGTGGTGGGGACCCAGTACTTC
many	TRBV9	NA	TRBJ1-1	CASSSRTEKGTEAFF	TGTGCCAGCAGCTCGAGGACGGAAAAAGGGACTGAAGCTTTCTTT
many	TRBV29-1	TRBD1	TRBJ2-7	CSVEILSGGSYEQYF	TGCAGCGTTGAAATACTTTCAGGGGGCTCCTACGAGCAGTACTTC
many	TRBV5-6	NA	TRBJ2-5	CASSLTGPQETQYF	TGTGCCAGCAGCTTAACAGGTCCTCAAGAGACCCAGTACTTC
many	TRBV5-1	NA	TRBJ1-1	CASSLGGGGTEAFF	TGCGCCAGCAGCTTGGGAGGGGGAGGGACTGAAGCTTTCTTT
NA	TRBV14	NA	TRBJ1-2	CASCQAGSGTFNYGYTF	TGTGCCTCCTGCCAAGCTGGTTCCGGGACCTTTAACTATGGCTACACCTTC
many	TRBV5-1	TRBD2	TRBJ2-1	CASSQTSGHLNEQFF	TGCGCCAGCAGCCAGACTAGCGGGCATCTCAATGAGCAGTTCTTC
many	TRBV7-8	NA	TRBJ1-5	CASSLGQGIQPQHF	TGTGCCAGCAGCTTAGGGCAGGGTATTCAGCCCCAGCATTTT
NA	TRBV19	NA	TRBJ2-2	CASSTAGAHTGELFF	TGTGCCAGTAGTACCGCAGGGGCTCACACCGGGGAGCTGTTTTTT
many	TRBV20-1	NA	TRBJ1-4	CSAREGATNEKLFF	TGCAGTGCTAGAGAGGGTGCAACTAATGAAAAACTGTTTTTT
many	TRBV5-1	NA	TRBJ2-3	CASSLESGSTDTQYF	TGCGCCAGCAGCTTGGAGAGCGGCTCCACAGATACGCAGTATTTT
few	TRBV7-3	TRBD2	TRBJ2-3	CASSFNPASGGVGDTQYF	TGTGCCAGCAGCTTCAACCCCGCTAGCGGGGGGGTCGGAGATACGCAGTATTTT
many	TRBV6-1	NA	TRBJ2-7	CASNPEGPREYEQYF	TGTGCCAGCAACCCCGAAGGGCCTAGGGAATACGAGCAGTACTTC
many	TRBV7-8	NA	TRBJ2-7	CASSLPLSYEQYF	TGTGCCAGCAGCTTGCCCCTATCCTACGAGCAGTACTTC
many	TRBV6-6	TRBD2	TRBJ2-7	CASILAGGNEQYF	TGTGCCAGCATTCTAGCGGGGGGAAACGAGCAGTACTTC
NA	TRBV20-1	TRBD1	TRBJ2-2	CSASGFVGTESNTGELFF	TGCAGTGCTAGCGGGTTTGTGGGGACAGAAAGCAACACCGGGGAGCTGTTTTTT
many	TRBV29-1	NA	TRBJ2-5	CSVDSGIQETQYF	TGCAGCGTTGATTCAGGGATTCAGGAGACCCAGTACTTC
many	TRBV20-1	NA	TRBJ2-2	CSARVAGYTGELFF	TGCAGTGCTAGAGTTGCGGGTTACACCGGGGAGCTGTTTTTT
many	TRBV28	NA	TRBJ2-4	CASSIRIKNIQYF	TGTGCCAGCAGTATCCGGATCAAAAACATTCAGTACTTC
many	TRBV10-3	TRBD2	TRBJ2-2	CAISDPGLAGVTGELFF	TGTGCCATCAGTGACCCGGGACTAGCGGGGGTGACCGGGGAGCTGTTTTTT
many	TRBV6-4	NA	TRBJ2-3	CASSQTKDTQYF	TGTGCCAGCAGTCAGACGAAAGATACGCAGTATTTT
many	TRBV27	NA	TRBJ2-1	CASSLTPGAEQFF	TGTGCCAGCAGTTTAACCCCAGGTGCTGAGCAGTTCTTC
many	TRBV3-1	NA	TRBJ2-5	CASSQDFRGAGETQYF	TGTGCCAGCAGCCAAGATTTCAGGGGGGCCGGTGAGACCCAGTACTTC
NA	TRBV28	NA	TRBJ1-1	CASSLTEVAEAFF	TGTGCCAGCAGTTTAACGGAGGTGGCTGAAGCTTTCTTT
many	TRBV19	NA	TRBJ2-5	CASSIEGRQETQYF	TGTGCCAGTAGTATCGAGGGGCGTCAAGAGACCCAGTACTTC